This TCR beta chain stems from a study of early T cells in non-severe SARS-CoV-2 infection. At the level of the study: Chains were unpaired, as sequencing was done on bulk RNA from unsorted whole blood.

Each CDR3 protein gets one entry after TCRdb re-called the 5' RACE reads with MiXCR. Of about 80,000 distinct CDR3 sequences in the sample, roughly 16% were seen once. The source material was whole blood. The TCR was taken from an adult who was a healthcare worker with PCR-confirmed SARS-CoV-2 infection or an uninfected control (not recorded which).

The CDR3: CASSLTGAPYEQYF. In DNA form, the CDR3 reads TGTGCCAGCAGTTTGACCGGGGCCCCCTACGAGCAGTACTTC. The chain is built from TRBV27 and TRBJ2-7; D is possibly TRBD1 or TRBD2 (5 bases each). The CDR3 has 14 amino acids. V was clipped by 3 bases and J by 2 bases, with 11 bases between them. CDR1 is MNHEY, CDR2 SMNVEV, per germline (reference sequence).